Below are 17 T cell receptor beta chains sequenced from a single sample in a study of PD-1 blockade in classical Hodgkin lymphoma. Data came from immunoSEQ multiplex PCR; TCRdb stores just in-frame clones and leaves some out. The data hold around 91,000 clones, with 81% observed a single time. All patients relapsed after autologous stem cell transplantation, and brentuximab vedotin exposure varied. The specimen comprised peripheral blood mononuclear cells (PBMCs), sampled before the second cycle of nivolumab. All receptors come from a human donor with classical Hodgkin lymphoma.

This rearrangement joins TRBV6-1 to TRBJ1-1; D might be TRBD1 (6 bases). Germline V gene lookup returns CDR1 MNHNS and CDR2 SASEGT. CDR3 length: 13 residues. Trimming took off 6 bases at V and 4 bases at J, with 12 bases between the two ends. The CDR3 sequence is CASRSGGGTEAFF. For the CDR3, the DNA is TGTGCCAGCAGATCGGGAGGGGGCACTGAAGCTTTCTTT.

CDR3 in DNA: TGTGCCAGCAGCAATTCAGGGGGCGGAAAGACCCAGTACTTC. This gives the protein CASSNSGGGKTQYF. The chain employs TRBV6-5 and TRBJ2-5, with TRBD1 matching over 8 bases. V lost 6 bases and J lost 6; bases outside the gene matches: 9. From germline, CDR1 is MNHEY and CDR2 SVGAGI. This CDR3 spans 14 amino acids.

V is TRBV7-2 and J is TRBJ1-4; D gene unclear. Trimming stripped 0 bases from V and 0 bases from J, with 8 bases between. Germline V gives CDR1 SGHTA, CDR2 FQGNSA. This CDR3 is built from 16 residues. The CDR3 loop reads CASSLAMQTTNEKLFF. For the CDR3, the DNA is TGTGCCAGCAGCTTAGCGATGCAAACAACTAATGAAAAACTGTTTTTT.

This chain connects TRBV19 to TRBJ2-2; D is unclear. The CDR3 spans 12 residues. Trimming stripped 7 bases from V and 4 bases from J, with 7 bases between. The germline CDR1 and CDR2 sequences are LNHDA and SQIVND (reference sequence). As DNA, the CDR3 is TGTGCCAGTACGAGGCGCACCGGGGAGCTGTTTTTT. Protein product: CASTRRTGELFF.

V gene TRBV19 combines with J gene TRBJ2-3; 10 nucleotides line up with TRBD2. V trimming: 5 bases; J trimming: 0 bases; junction bases outside the gene matches: 8. Germline V CDR1 and CDR2: LNHDA, SQIVND (reference sequence). This CDR3 is 17 amino acids long. The CDR3 DNA reads as TGTGCCAGTAGTCCGACCACTAGCGGGAAGAGCACAGATACGCAGTATTTT. Translated, it gives CASSPTTSGKSTDTQYF.

For this clone: The sample contains more than one DNA sequence encoding this CDR3. The chain links TRBV4-1 to TRBJ2-3, with D perhaps TRBD1 or TRBD2 (5 bases each). V was clipped by 0 bases and J by 6 bases, with 16 bases between them. The CDR3 length is 16 residues. Germline CDR1 and CDR2: MGHRA and YSYEKL. In nucleotides, the CDR3 is TGCGCCAGCAGCCAAGAGGGGGACGCAACCGGGGATACGCAGTATTTT. Amino acid sequence: CASSQEGDATGDTQYF.

The V gene is TRBV25-1, the J gene TRBJ2-3, with 13 bases matching TRBD2. Trimming at V came to 7 bases and at J to 7 bases, leaving 5 bases not matched to a gene. CDR3 length: 14 residues. Germline V gene lookup returns CDR1 MGHDK and CDR2 SYGVNS. The CDR3 reads CASTTSGRANTQYF. In DNA form, the CDR3 reads TGTGCCAGCACCACTAGCGGGAGGGCGAATACGCAGTATTTT.

The chain has TRBV6-5 and TRBJ2-7; a weak D match, TRBD2 (5 bases). V lost 5 bases to trimming and J lost 6 bases, with 14 bases between them. In germline, CDR1 is MNHEY, CDR2 SVGAGI. This CDR3 has 13 amino acids. In DNA form, the CDR3 reads TGTGCCAGCAGTACCCTAGCCTCTGGCGAGCAGTACTTC. Translated: CASSTLASGEQYF.

The chain recombines TRBV27 with TRBJ2-7; D ambiguous. V was trimmed by 5 bases and J by 3 bases, leaving 14 bases between them. The CDR3 spans 14 residues. The germline gives CDR1 MNHEY, CDR2 SMNVEV (reference sequence). The CDR3 DNA reads TGTGCCAGCAGTCCCGCGGTCTGGGACTACGAGCAGTACTTC. Translated, it gives CASSPAVWDYEQYF.

The rearrangement joins TRBV12-5 to TRBJ1-2; 7 bases are shared with TRBD1. V shed 6 bases and J 8 bases; nucleotides not matched to a gene: 9. This CDR3 has 13 amino acids. Looked up from germline, CDR1 is LGHNT and CDR2 is FRNRAP. The CDR3 region is CASGLHTGVGYTF. DNA for the CDR3: TGTGCTAGTGGGCTCCACACAGGGGTCGGCTACACCTTC.

The chain combines TRBV5-1 with TRBJ2-7; D is possibly TRBD1 or TRBD2 (5 bases each). The CDR3 has 15 residues. Trimming took 3 bases from V and 2 from J, leaving 15 bases between them. Germline V gene sequence: CDR1 SGHRS, CDR2 YFSETQ. The CDR3 bases are TGCGCCAGCAGCTCAACCGGGGCGGGCCCCTACGAGCAGTACTTC. Protein sequence: CASSSTGAGPYEQYF.

The V call is TRBV28, the J call TRBJ2-1, with D uncertain. Germline CDR1 MDHEN, CDR2 SYDVKM. The CDR3 consists of 16 residues. Trimming pared 2 bases from V and 8 bases from J, leaving 19 bases between. The CDR3 DNA sequence: TGTGCCAGCAGTTTAGGGCCTGCTAATTATTTCGATGAGCAGTTCTTC. Translation: CASSLGPANYFDEQFF.

The chain is built from TRBV9 and TRBJ2-1, with TRBD1 matching 10 bases. V gave up 3 bases and J gave up 3 bases; unmatched junction bases: 6. The CDR3 consists of 16 residues. In germline, CDR1 is SGDLS, CDR2 YYNGEE. The CDR3 DNA follows: TGTGCCAGCAGCGCCGTGGGACAGGGGAACTACAATGAGCAGTTCTTC. As protein: CASSAVGQGNYNEQFF.

The genes are TRBV18 and TRBJ2-5, with D unresolved. This CDR3 has 13 amino acids. Trimming stripped 3 bases from V and 2 bases from J, with 7 bases between. Germline V lookup: CDR1 KGHSH, CDR2 LQKENI. The CDR3 DNA sequence: TGTGCCAGCTCACCGCCAGTACAAGAGACCCAGTACTTC. It translates to CASSPPVQETQYF.

The rearrangement joins TRBV19 to TRBJ2-5; D is possibly TRBD2 (5 bases). Trimming shortened V by 3 bases and J by 5 bases, and 10 bases separated the two germline ends. Germline CDR1 is LNHDA and CDR2 is SQIVND (reference sequence). This CDR3 comprises 13 residues. The chain's CDR3 is CASSIRGSETQYF. The CDR3 DNA reads TGTGCCAGTAGTATTAGAGGGTCGGAGACCCAGTACTTC.

V usage is TRBV5-1 and J usage is TRBJ2-7; TRBD2 matches at 7 bases. The CDR3 contains 14 residues. V gave up 4 bases and J gave up 2 bases; unmatched junction bases: 6. Germline V lookup: CDR1 SGHRS, CDR2 YFSETQ. In DNA, the CDR3 is TGCGCCAGCAGCCTTTCAGCGGGGACCTACGAGCAGTACTTC. Its translation: CASSLSAGTYEQYF.

The chain joins TRBV9 to TRBJ2-3, with TRBD2 identical over 13 bases. Looked up from germline, CDR1 is SGDLS and CDR2 is YYNGEE. CDR3 size: 19 residues. J gave up 0 bases and V 0 bases, and 7 bases lay outside the gene matches. Here the CDR3 DNA reads TGTGCCAGCAGCGTAGGGAGCGGACTAGCGGGAGCAAGCACAGATACGCAGTATTTT. Translating gives CASSVGSGLAGASTDTQYF. The entire variable domain, with the rest obtained from reference TRBV9 and TRBJ2-3, is as follows: DSGVTQTPKHLITATGQRVTLRCSPRSGDLSVYWYQQSLDQGLQFLIQYYNGEERAKGNILERFSAQQFPDLHSELNLSSLELGDSALYFCASSVGSGLAGASTDTQYFGPGTRLTVL.